This T cell receptor (beta chain) was profiled in a study of T cell changes during pregnancy in multiple sclerosis. The table came from immunoSEQ multiplex PCR; TCRdb's copy has only in-frame clones and leaves some out. The sample has about 49,000 clones, 92% seen once. The V gene lost 3 bases and the J gene lost 2 bases, with 7 bases spanning the gap. Germline-derived CDR1 and CDR2 are LNHDA and SQIVND (reference sequence). This CDR3 spans 14 amino acids. The clonotype originates from a female donor with multiple sclerosis, enrolled in a pregnancy study. The chain combines TRBV19 with TRBJ2-2; D gene ambiguous. The sample here was peripheral blood, taken after pregnancy. CDR3 region: CASSIVSNTGELFF. In DNA form, the CDR3 reads TGTGCCAGTAGTATTGTCTCCAACACCGGGGAGCTGTTTTTT.